Each of the 19 T cell receptor beta chains below was sequenced from the same sample in a study of shared clonotypes between healthy human individuals. This table comes from immunoSEQ multiplex PCR, and its TCRdb copy is limited to in-frame clones, with some not included. The table has some 1,100,000 clones, 78% seen once. The sample comprised memory CD4+ T cells from PBMCs. Subset of the sample: CD45RA-negative fraction. The source is a man younger than 35 in good health. Some clones in this sample may be carry-over from other donors' samples.

As to this clone: Distinct nucleotide sequences in the sample also encode this CDR3. This sequence joins TRBV28 and TRBJ1-2; D not certain. Germline V gene data show CDR1 as MDHEN and CDR2 as SYDVKM. The CDR3 spans 12 residues. The V end was cut by 6 bases, the J end by 4 bases, with 9 bases between. CDR3 coding DNA: TGTGCCAGCAGCCGGCCCGGCTATGGCTACACCTTC. It encodes CASSRPGYGYTF.

The chain combines TRBV5-1 with TRBJ2-2; D may be TRBD2 (5 bases). Looked up from germline, CDR1 is SGHRS and CDR2 is YFSETQ. V lost 2 bases and J 4 bases, leaving 12 bases between the germline ends. This CDR3 has 15 residues. CDR3 region: CASSFLSGPTGELFF. As DNA, the CDR3 is TGCGCCAGCAGCTTCCTAAGCGGACCCACCGGGGAGCTGTTTTTT.

This chain connects TRBV28 to TRBJ1-2, with TRBD1 matching over 8 bases. Germline CDR1 is MDHEN and CDR2 is SYDVKM. This CDR3 contains 12 residues. The V segment lost 7 bases and the J segment 6 bases; nucleotides outside the gene matches: 4. The CDR3 nucleotides are TGTGCCAGCACCGGGACAGGCGATGGCTACACCTTC. Translated, it gives CASTGTGDGYTF.

As for this clone: One end of the junction is discordant with germline, which a read error may explain. The chain combines TRBV6-1 with TRBJ2-1; TRBD1 matches at 7 bases. The CDR3 loop spans 14 amino acids. Germline V CDR1 and CDR2: MNHNS, SASEGT. CDR3 loop: CASSEGREGAEQFF. The CDR3 DNA reads as TGTGCCAGCAGCGAAGGACGCGAGGGGGCTGAGCAGTTCTTC.

V gene TRBV28 combines with J gene TRBJ2-1; 10 nucleotides match TRBD1. CDR1 is MDHEN, CDR2 SYDVKM, per germline. CDR3 size: 15 residues. V lost 3 bases and J lost 4; bases outside the gene matches: 3. CDR3 in amino acids: CASSFPGQGYNEQFF. CDR3 DNA sequence: TGTGCCAGCAGTTTTCCGGGACAGGGGTACAATGAGCAGTTCTTC.

The chain carries TRBV5-6 and TRBJ2-7; no definite D call. CDR1 SGHDT and CDR2 YYEEEE come from the germline V gene. V shed 0 bases and J shed 2 bases, with 9 bases lying between them. The CDR3 has 14 amino acids. The CDR3 DNA reads as TGTGCCAGCAGCTTGGGGGCAGGAACCTACGAGCAGTACTTC. Its protein is CASSLGAGTYEQYF. Variable domain in full (rest from reference TRBV5-6 and TRBJ2-7): DAGVTQSPTHLIKTRGQQVTLRCSPKSGHDTVSWYQQALGQGPQFIFQYYEEEERQRGNFPDRFSGHQFPNYSSELNVNALLLGDSALYLCASSLGAGTYEQYFGPGTRLTVT.

This clone showed up just once. The chain has TRBV11-3 and TRBJ2-3; no clear D gene. This CDR3 has 13 residues. Germline loops: CDR1 SGHNT, CDR2 YENEEA. Trimming stripped 1 base from V and 7 bases from J, with 9 bases between. The CDR3 loop reads CASSLGTSYTQYF. The CDR3, as DNA: TGTGCCAGCAGCTTAGGCACTTCTTATACGCAGTATTTT.

This chain joins TRBV28 and TRBJ1-2; D may be TRBD1 (5 bases). Germline CDR1 is MDHEN and CDR2 is SYDVKM. CDR3 length: 15 residues. V was shortened by 1 base and J by 5 bases, with 14 bases between the two germline ends. DNA for the CDR3: TGTGCCAGCAGTTTATCCTACCGGGCAGGGTATGGCTACACCTTC. It codes for CASSLSYRAGYGYTF.

A word on this clone: With only one base between it and a far larger clone, this is likely a read error. The chain combines TRBV29-1 with TRBJ2-5, with 12 bases that match TRBD1. V was clipped by 7 bases and J by 5 bases; unmatched bases: 11. Germline loops: CDR1 SQVTM, CDR2 ANQGSEA. This CDR3 has 15 amino acids. CDR3 in amino acids: CSGAGQGAWGETQYF. The CDR3 DNA reads TGCAGCGGGGCGGGACAGGGGGCATGGGGGGAGACCCAGTACTTC.

The rearrangement links TRBV10-3 to TRBJ1-2; tentatively, D is TRBD1 (6 bases). Germline CDR1 is ENHRY and CDR2 is SYGVKD. CDR3 length equals 14 residues. V was clipped by 9 bases and J by 0 bases, with 14 bases between them. CDR3 region: CAITGTSSNYGYTF. The CDR3 DNA follows: TGTGCCATTACCGGGACAAGCTCTAACTATGGCTACACCTTC.

This clone has just a few counts. The chain recombines TRBV7-8 with TRBJ1-1; tentatively, D is TRBD1 (5 bases). Germline CDR1 SGHVS, CDR2 FQNEAQ. With 3 bases removed from V and 5 bases from J, the gap between germline ends came to 13 bases. The CDR3 contains 14 residues. The CDR3 DNA sequence: TGTGCCAGCAGCTTCGGCAGGGTTAAAACTGAAGCTTTCTTT. Translation: CASSFGRVKTEAFF.

Of note for this clone: A clone one base away is much larger, so this may be a read error. This sequence joins TRBV7-2 and TRBJ2-7; D not certain. From germline, CDR1 is SGHTA and CDR2 FQGNSA. This CDR3 has 12 residues. V lost 1 base to trimming and J lost 2 bases, with 3 bases between them. The CDR3 nucleotides read TGTGCCAGCAGCTTAGACACCTACGAGCAGTACTTC. This encodes CASSLDTYEQYF. Combining the CDR3 with reference TRBV7-2 and TRBJ2-7 gives the whole variable domain GAGVSQSPSNKVTEKGKDVELRCDPISGHTALYWYRQSLGQGLEFLIYFQGNSAPDKSGLPSDRFSAERTGGSVSTLTIQRTQQEDSAVYLCASSLDTYEQYFGPGTRLTVT.

A few counts support this clone. The chain joins TRBV6-1 to TRBJ2-7; the D gene is possibly TRBD2 (5 bases). There are 13 residues in the CDR3. V lost 6 bases to trimming and J lost 5 bases, with 14 bases between them. CDR1 and CDR2 from the germline V gene are MNHNS and SASEGT. CDR3 nucleotides: TGTGCCAGCAGGGCGACCGGGATAAACGAGCAGTACTTC. Amino acids: CASRATGINEQYF.

The chain carries TRBV28 and TRBJ2-3, with 8 bases that match TRBD2. Germline trimming cut 2 bases from V and 4 bases from J; bases unmatched to any gene: 5. This CDR3 is built from 15 residues. The germline V gene encodes CDR1 MDHEN and CDR2 SYDVKM. DNA for the CDR3: TGTGCCAGCAGTTTAACGGGAGGGCTCTCAGATACGCAGTATTTT. Amino acid sequence: CASSLTGGLSDTQYF.

The rearrangement joins TRBV5-1 to TRBJ2-7; 10 positions match TRBD2. Trimming took 4 bases from V and 3 from J; bases not matched to a gene: 7. Germline CDR1 reads SGHRS; CDR2 reads YFSETQ. The CDR3 loop spans 15 amino acids. The CDR3 loop reads CASSLGTSVYYEQYF. As DNA, the CDR3 is TGCGCCAGCAGCCTCGGGACTAGCGTTTACTACGAGCAGTACTTC.

The chain employs TRBV7-2 and TRBJ2-7; D might be TRBD2 (6 bases). This CDR3 has 15 amino acids. The germline gives CDR1 SGHTA, CDR2 FQGNSA. Deletions cut 0 bases from V and 5 bases from J, with 14 bases between. CDR3 loop: CASSLASGGLDEQYF. CDR3 coding DNA: TGTGCCAGCAGCTTAGCTAGCGGTGGATTAGACGAGCAGTACTTC.

This clone turned up a few times. This sequence joins TRBV7-2 and TRBJ2-2, with D unclear. The germline V gene encodes CDR1 SGHTA and CDR2 FQGNSA. CDR3 length: 15 residues. Trimming stripped 8 bases from V and 0 bases from J, with 13 bases between. DNA of the CDR3: TGTGCCAGCCGGCTGAGCCAGGCGAACACCGGGGAGCTGTTTTTT. Translation: CASRLSQANTGELFF.

The chain uses TRBV5-1 and TRBJ2-5; 10 nucleotides agree with TRBD2. The junction had 10 bases not matched to a gene; V was cut back by 0 bases and J by 5 bases. Germline V gene lookup returns CDR1 SGHRS and CDR2 YFSETQ. The CDR3 is made up of 17 amino acids. This CDR3 reads CASSLGRGLATGETQYF. Here the CDR3 DNA reads TGCGCCAGCAGCTTGGGACGGGGACTAGCGACTGGGGAGACCCAGTACTTC.

V and J are TRBV27 and TRBJ2-5; perhaps TRBD1 as D (5 bases). CDR1 and CDR2 from the germline V gene are MNHEY and SMNVEV (reference sequence). This CDR3 spans 15 amino acids. V was shortened by 6 bases and J by 1 base, with 15 bases between the two germline ends. The CDR3 loop reads CASRNPGMGQETQYF. CDR3 sequence (DNA): TGTGCCAGCAGAAATCCAGGGATGGGCCAAGAGACCCAGTACTTC.